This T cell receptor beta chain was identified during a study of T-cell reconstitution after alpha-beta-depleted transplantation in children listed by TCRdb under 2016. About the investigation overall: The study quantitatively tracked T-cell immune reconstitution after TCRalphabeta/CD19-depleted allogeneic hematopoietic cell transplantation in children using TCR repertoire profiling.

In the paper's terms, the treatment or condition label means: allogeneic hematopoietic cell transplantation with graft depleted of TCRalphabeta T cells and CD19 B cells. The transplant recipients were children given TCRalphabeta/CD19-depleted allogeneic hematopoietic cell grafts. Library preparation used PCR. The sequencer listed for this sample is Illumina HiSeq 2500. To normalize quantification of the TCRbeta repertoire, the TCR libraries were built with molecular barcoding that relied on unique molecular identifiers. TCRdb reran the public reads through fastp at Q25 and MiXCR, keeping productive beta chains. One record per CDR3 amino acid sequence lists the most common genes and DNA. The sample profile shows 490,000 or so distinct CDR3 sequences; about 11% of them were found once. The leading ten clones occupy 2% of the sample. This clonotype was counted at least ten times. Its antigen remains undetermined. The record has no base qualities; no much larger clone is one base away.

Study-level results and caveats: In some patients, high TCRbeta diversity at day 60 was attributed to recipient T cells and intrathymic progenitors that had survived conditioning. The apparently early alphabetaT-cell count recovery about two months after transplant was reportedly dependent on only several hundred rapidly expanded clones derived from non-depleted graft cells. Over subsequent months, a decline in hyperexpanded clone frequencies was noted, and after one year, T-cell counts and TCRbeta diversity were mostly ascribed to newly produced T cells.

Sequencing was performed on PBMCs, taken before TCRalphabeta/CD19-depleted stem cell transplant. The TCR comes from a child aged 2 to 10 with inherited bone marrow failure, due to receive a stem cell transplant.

The CDR3 amino acid sequence is: CASSQLHREAFF. The base sequence is TGTGCCAGCAGTCAGCTACACCGTGAAGCTTTCTTT. This receptor chain uses TRBV13 and TRBJ1-1, with the D gene call left open. From the cysteine through the phenylalanine, the CDR3 covers 12 amino acids. Left in the record is the CDR3 DNA by itself, 36 bases read in frame from the first base. V is shortened by 6 bases, J by 7 bases, and the region joining them spans 12 bases. In the germline V gene (reference sequence), CDR1 corresponds to PRHDT and CDR2 to FYEKMQ.